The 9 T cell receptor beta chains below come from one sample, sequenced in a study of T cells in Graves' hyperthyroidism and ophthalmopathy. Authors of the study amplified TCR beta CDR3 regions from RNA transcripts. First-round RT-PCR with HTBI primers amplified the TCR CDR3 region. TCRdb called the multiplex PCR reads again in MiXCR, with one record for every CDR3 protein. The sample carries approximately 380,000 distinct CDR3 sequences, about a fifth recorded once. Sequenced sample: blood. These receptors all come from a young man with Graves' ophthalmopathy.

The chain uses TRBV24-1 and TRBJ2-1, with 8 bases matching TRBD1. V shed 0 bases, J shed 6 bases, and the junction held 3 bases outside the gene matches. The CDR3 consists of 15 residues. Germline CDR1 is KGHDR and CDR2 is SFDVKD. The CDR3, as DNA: TGTGCCACCAGTGATTTGGCGACAGGGGTCAATGAGCAGTTCTTC. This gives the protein CATSDLATGVNEQFF.

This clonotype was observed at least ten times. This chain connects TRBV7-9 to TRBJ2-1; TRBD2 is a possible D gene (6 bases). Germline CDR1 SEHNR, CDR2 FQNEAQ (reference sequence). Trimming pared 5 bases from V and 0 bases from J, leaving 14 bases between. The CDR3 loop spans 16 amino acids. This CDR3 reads CASSPMGGSSYNEQFF. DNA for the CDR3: TGTGCCAGCAGCCCAATGGGGGGAAGCTCCTACAATGAGCAGTTCTTC.

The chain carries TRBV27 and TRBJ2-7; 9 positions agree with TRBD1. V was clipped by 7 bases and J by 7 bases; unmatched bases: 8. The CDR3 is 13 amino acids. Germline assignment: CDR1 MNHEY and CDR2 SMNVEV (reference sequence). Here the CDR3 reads CASTATGGREQYF. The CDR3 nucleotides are TGTGCCAGCACCGCAACAGGGGGCAGGGAGCAGTACTTC.

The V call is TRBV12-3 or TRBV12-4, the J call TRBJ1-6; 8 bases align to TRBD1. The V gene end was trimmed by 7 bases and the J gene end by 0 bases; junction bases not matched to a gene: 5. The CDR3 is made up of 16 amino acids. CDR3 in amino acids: CASTWTGSSYNSPLHF. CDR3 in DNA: TGTGCCAGCACCTGGACAGGGAGCTCCTATAATTCACCCCTCCACTTT.

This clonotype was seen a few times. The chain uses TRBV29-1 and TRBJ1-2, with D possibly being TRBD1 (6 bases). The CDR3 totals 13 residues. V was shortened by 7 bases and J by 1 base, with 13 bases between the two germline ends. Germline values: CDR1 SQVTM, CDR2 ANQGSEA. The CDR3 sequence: CSAREGGNYGYTF. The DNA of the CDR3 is TGCAGCGCCCGAGAGGGGGGTAACTATGGCTACACCTTC. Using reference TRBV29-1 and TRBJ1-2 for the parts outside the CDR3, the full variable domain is SAVISQKPSRDICQRGTSLTIQCQVDSQVTMMFWYRQQPGQSLTLIATANQGSEATYESGFVIDKFPISRPNLTFSTLTVSNMSPEDSSIYLCSAREGGNYGYTFGSGTRLTVV.

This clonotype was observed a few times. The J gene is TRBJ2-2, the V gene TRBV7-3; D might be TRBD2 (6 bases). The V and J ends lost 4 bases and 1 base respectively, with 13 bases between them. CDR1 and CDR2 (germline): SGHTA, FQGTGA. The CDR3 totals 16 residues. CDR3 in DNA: TGTGCCAGCAGCTCCTATCGGGGGATGAACACCGGGGAGCTGTTTTTT. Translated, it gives CASSSYRGMNTGELFF.

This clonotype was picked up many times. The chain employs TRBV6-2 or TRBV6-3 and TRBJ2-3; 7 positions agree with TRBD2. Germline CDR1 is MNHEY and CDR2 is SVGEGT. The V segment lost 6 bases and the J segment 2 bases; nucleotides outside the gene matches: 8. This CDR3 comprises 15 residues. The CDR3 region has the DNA TGTGCCAGCAGCCCAGCGGGGCATCTCACAGATACGCAGTATTTT. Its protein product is CASSPAGHLTDTQYF.

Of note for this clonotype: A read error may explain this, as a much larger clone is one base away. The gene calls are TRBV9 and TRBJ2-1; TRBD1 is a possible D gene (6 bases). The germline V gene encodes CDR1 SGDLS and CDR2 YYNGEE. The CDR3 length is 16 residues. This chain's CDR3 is CVSSVEGTQRNNEQFF. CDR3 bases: TGTGTCAGCAGCGTAGAGGGGACACAGAGGAACAATGAGCAGTTCTTC.

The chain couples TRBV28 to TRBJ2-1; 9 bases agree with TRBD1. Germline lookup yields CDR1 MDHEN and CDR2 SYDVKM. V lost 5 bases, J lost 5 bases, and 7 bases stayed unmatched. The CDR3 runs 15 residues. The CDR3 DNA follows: TGTGCCAGCAGTCCGACGGGACAGGGAAACAATGAGCAGTTCTTC. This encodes CASSPTGQGNNEQFF.